This T cell receptor beta chain appears in the sequencing data of a study of graft-versus-host responses after intestinal transplantation. Turning to the study itself: All recipients got anti-thymocyte globulin induction, then tacrolimus and steroids for about 3 years.

V lost 6 bases to trimming and J lost 4 bases, with 18 bases between them. The CDR3 spans 15 residues. CDR1 is MNHEY, CDR2 SMNVEV, per germline (reference sequence). Assay used: immunoSEQ multiplex PCR; TCRdb lists only in-frame clones, some missing. The sample carries around 110,000 clones, about 92% recorded once. Note on this clone: Its antigen is not known.

Findings of the study overall: Ileal or blood samples showed some GvH clones first, and such clones were also found in recipient marrow. In patients with graft-donor T cell macrochimerism, allograft graft-versus-host to host-versus-graft clonal ratios were high.

The chain has TRBV27 and TRBJ1-1; perhaps TRBD1 as D (6 bases). The clonotype comes from a human donor who was the organ donor for an intestinal transplant. The source was unstimulated CD4+ T cells sorted from spleen or lymph node cells, collected before transplant. DNA for the CDR3: TGTGCCAGCAGATATAACAGGGTAGCGGGCACTGAAGCTTTCTTT. Encoded protein: CASRYNRVAGTEAFF.